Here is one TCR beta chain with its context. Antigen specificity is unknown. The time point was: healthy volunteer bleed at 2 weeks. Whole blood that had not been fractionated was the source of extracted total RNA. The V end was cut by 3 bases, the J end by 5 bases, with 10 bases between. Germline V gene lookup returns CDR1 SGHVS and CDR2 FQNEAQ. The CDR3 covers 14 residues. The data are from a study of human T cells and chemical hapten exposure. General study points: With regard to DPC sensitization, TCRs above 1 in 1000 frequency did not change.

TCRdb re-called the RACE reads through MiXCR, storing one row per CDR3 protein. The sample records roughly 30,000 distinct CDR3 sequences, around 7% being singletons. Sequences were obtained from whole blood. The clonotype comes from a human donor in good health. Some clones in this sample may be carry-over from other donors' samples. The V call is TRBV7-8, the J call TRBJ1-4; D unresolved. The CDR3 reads CASSFVVTNEKLFF. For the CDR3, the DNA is TGTGCCAGCAGCTTTGTCGTGACAAATGAAAAACTGTTTTTT.